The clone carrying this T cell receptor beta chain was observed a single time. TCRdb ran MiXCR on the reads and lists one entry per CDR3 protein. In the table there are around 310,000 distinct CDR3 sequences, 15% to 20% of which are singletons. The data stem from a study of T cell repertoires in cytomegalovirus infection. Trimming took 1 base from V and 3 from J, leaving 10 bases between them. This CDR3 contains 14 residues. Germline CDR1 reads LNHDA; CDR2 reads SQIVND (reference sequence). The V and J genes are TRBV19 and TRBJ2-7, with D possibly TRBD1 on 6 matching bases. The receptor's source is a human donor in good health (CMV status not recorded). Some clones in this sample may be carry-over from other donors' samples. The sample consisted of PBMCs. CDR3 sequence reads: CASSIGQGNYEQYF. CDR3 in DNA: TGTGCCAGTAGTATAGGGCAGGGGAACTACGAGCAGTACTTC.